The 20 T cell receptor beta chains listed next were all sequenced from one sample in a study of human T cells and chemical hapten exposure. TCRdb passed the RACE reads through MiXCR, listing each CDR3 protein once. The profile covers more than 85,000 distinct CDR3 sequences, with 8.5% appearing a single time and just over 2.5% taken by the ten largest. Time point indicated: pre-sensitization, week 0. Treatment defined: therapeutic diphenylcyclopropenone sensitization with weekly scalp DPC. The material sequenced was whole blood, taken in connection with sensitization to the hapten diphenylcyclopropenone (DPC). Receptors were obtained from a middle-aged man with alopecia areata. Some clones in this sample may be carry-over from other donors' samples.

The J gene is TRBJ2-3, the V gene TRBV20-1, with D possibly matching TRBD2 (5 bases). V was cut by 0 bases and J by 4 bases, with 8 bases left in between. This CDR3 region has 13 residues. Per germline, CDR1 DFQATT and CDR2 SNEGSKA (reference sequence). The CDR3 bases are TGCAGTGCTAGAGATCGGAGGCCAGATACGCAGTATTTT. It translates to CSARDRRPDTQYF.

At least ten counts were recorded for this clonotype. This chain uses TRBV11-1 with TRBJ1-3; D uncertain. This CDR3 contains 15 residues. Trimming cost V 5 bases and J 0 bases, with 11 bases left between them. From germline, CDR1 is SGHAT and CDR2 FQDESV (reference sequence). In DNA form, the CDR3 reads TGTGCCAGCAGCAAGGACGGGATCTCTGGAAACACCATATATTTT. Translated, it gives CASSKDGISGNTIYF. The whole variable domain, remainder taken from reference TRBV11-1 and TRBJ1-3, is EAEVAQSPRYKITEKSQAVAFWCDPISGHATLYWYRQILGQGPELLVQFQDESVVDDSQLPKDRFSAERLKGVDSTLKIQPAELGDSAMYLCASSKDGISGNTIYFGEGSWLTVV.

Only a few counts were recorded for this clonotype. V is TRBV12-3 or TRBV12-4 and J is TRBJ2-2; D may be TRBD2 (5 bases). The CDR3 length is 15 residues. V dropped 5 bases and J dropped 6 bases, with 16 bases sitting between them. Written as DNA, the CDR3 is TGTGCCAGCAGTCCCCGGTCGAGGGCGTCCGGGGAGCTGTTTTTT. Protein product: CASSPRSRASGELFF.

This clonotype has a count of ten or more. The chain uses TRBV29-1 and TRBJ2-2, with a weak D call TRBD2 (5 bases). The V and J ends lost 3 bases and 6 bases respectively, with 14 bases between them. The CDR3 spans 14 residues. The germline CDR1 and CDR2 sequences are SQVTM and ANQGSEA. The CDR3 sequence is CSVEARAGAGELFF. CDR3 DNA sequence: TGCAGCGTTGAGGCCAGAGCCGGGGCCGGGGAGCTGTTTTTT.

The chain combines TRBV19 with TRBJ2-2, with TRBD1 identical over 7 bases. V lost 6 bases to trimming and J lost 10 bases; unmatched junction nucleotides: 5. This CDR3 spans 12 amino acids. CDR1 is LNHDA, CDR2 SQIVND, per germline (reference sequence). DNA for the CDR3: TGTGCCAGTAGGAGGGGACAGACGGAGCTGTTTTTT. Translated, it gives CASRRGQTELFF.

This clonotype was observed a few times. This sequence joins TRBV12-3 or TRBV12-4 and TRBJ2-7, with no clear D. Deletions cut 3 bases from V and 0 bases from J, with 9 bases between. The CDR3 has 14 residues. The CDR3 spells CASSFGPSSYEQYF. CDR3 bases: TGTGCCAGCAGTTTTGGACCGAGCTCCTACGAGCAGTACTTC.

The V and J genes are TRBV7-2 and TRBJ2-1, with D perhaps TRBD2 (5 bases). CDR1 SGHTA and CDR2 FQGNSA come from the germline V gene. The V end was cut by 3 bases, the J end by 8 bases, with 17 bases between. CDR3 length equals 15 residues. The CDR3 region is CASSFIGSFSDEQFF. The CDR3 DNA is TGTGCCAGCAGCTTTATAGGGAGTTTTAGCGATGAGCAGTTCTTC. The entire variable domain, with the rest obtained from reference TRBV7-2 and TRBJ2-1, is as follows: GAGVSQSPSNKVTEKGKDVELRCDPISGHTALYWYRQSLGQGLEFLIYFQGNSAPDKSGLPSDRFSAERTGGSVSTLTIQRTQQEDSAVYLCASSFIGSFSDEQFFGPGTRLTVL.

This clonotype has a count of ten or more. The chain uses TRBV9 and TRBJ1-4; the D is unclear. This CDR3 has 15 amino acids. Germline V lookup: CDR1 SGDLS, CDR2 YYNGEE. Between the trimmed V and J ends, which lost 2 bases and 0 bases, there was a span of 8 bases. CDR3 nucleotides: TGTGCCAGCAGCGTCGCAGGAGCAACTAATGAAAAACTGTTTTTT. Protein product: CASSVAGATNEKLFF.

This clonotype was counted only a few times. The chain joins TRBV7-9 to TRBJ2-3; no firm D call. This CDR3 spans 12 amino acids. V was shortened by 2 bases and J by 4 bases, with 4 bases between the two germline ends. CDR1 and CDR2 (germline): SEHNR, FQNEAQ (reference sequence). This CDR3 reads CASSLRADTQYF. In DNA form, the CDR3 reads TGTGCCAGCAGCTTAAGGGCAGATACGCAGTATTTT. Variable domain in full (rest from reference TRBV7-9 and TRBJ2-3): DTGVSQNPRHKITKRGQNVTFRCDPISEHNRLYWYRQTLGQGPEFLTYFQNEAQLEKSRLLSDRFSAERPKGSFSTLEIQRTEQGDSAMYLCASSLRADTQYFGPGTRLTVL.

The table lists this clonotype with many counts. The chain combines TRBV7-9 with TRBJ1-5; D might be TRBD1 (5 bases). Germline V gene data show CDR1 as SEHNR and CDR2 as FQNEAQ (reference sequence). The CDR3 has 14 amino acids. V dropped 3 bases and J dropped 0 bases, with 6 bases sitting between them. CDR3 residues: CASSLGVSNQPQHF. The DNA for the CDR3 is TGTGCCAGCAGCTTGGGGGTTAGCAATCAGCCCCAGCATTTT.

The genes are TRBV6-5 and TRBJ1-5; 7 positions agree with TRBD1. V lost 6 bases and J lost 6; bases outside the gene matches: 8. Germline V gene data show CDR1 as MNHEY and CDR2 as SVGAGI. The CDR3 has 14 residues. DNA for the CDR3: TGTGCCAGCAGCAGACAGGGAGGGGGTCAGCCCCAGCATTTT. Protein product: CASSRQGGGQPQHF.

Many counts were recorded for this clonotype. This chain connects TRBV29-1 to TRBJ2-5; TRBD2 is a possible D gene (6 bases). CDR3 size: 14 residues. Germline CDR1 and CDR2: SQVTM and ANQGSEA. The V end was cut by 4 bases, the J end by 4 bases, with 16 bases between. Written as DNA, the CDR3 is TGCAGCGTTGTGGACGGGAGACCGGTAGAGACCCAGTACTTC. Encoded protein: CSVVDGRPVETQYF. The full variable domain, completed using reference TRBV29-1 and TRBJ2-5, is SAVISQKPSRDICQRGTSLTIQCQVDSQVTMMFWYRQQPGQSLTLIATANQGSEATYESGFVIDKFPISRPNLTFSTLTVSNMSPEDSSIYLCSVVDGRPVETQYFGPGTRLLVL.

In its sample, this clonotype was seen many times. This chain links TRBV20-1 with TRBJ1-4; D is perhaps TRBD1 (6 bases). V lost 1 base and J 6 bases, leaving 12 bases between the germline ends. CDR3 length equals 14 residues. Germline V gene lookup returns CDR1 DFQATT and CDR2 SNEGSKA (reference sequence). CDR3 sequence: CSARAWGPDEKLFF. DNA for the CDR3: TGCAGTGCTAGAGCGTGGGGGCCGGATGAAAAACTGTTTTTT.

The chain combines TRBV29-1 with TRBJ2-7, with TRBD1 matching 11 bases. Germline loops: CDR1 SQVTM, CDR2 ANQGSEA. V lost 6 bases and J lost 5; bases outside the gene matches: 9. The CDR3 has 14 residues. CDR3 sequence reads: CSVHTGQGVHEQYV. The CDR3 region has the DNA TGCAGCGTGCATACGGGACAGGGGGTCCACGAGCAGTACGTC.

The table lists this clonotype with many counts. The chain couples TRBV6-5 to TRBJ2-3; TRBD1 agrees at 8 bases. The germline gives CDR1 MNHEY, CDR2 SVGAGI. With 3 bases clipped from V and 3 bases from J, the junction kept 11 bases outside the gene matches. The CDR3 spans 17 residues. CDR3 sequence (DNA): TGTGCCAGCAGTTATAGGGCGGGCAGGGGGCGGACAGATACGCAGTATTTT. Its protein is CASSYRAGRGRTDTQYF.

This clonotype was seen at least ten times. The chain joins TRBV20-1 to TRBJ1-1; D gene unclear. The ends were cut back, 3 bases at V and 7 bases at J, with 9 bases in the middle. CDR1 and CDR2 (germline): DFQATT, SNEGSKA (reference sequence). This CDR3 contains 11 residues. The CDR3 loop is CSARKEVEAFF. CDR3 bases: TGCAGTGCTAGGAAGGAGGTTGAAGCTTTCTTT.

The chain uses TRBV6-5 and TRBJ2-1; 7 bases fit TRBD2. The germline gives CDR1 MNHEY, CDR2 SVGAGI. CDR3 size: 16 residues. With V trimmed by 5 bases and J by 0 bases, 7 bases remained unmatched. CDR3: CASSRNGGSSYNEQFF. The CDR3 DNA is TGTGCCAGCAGTCGAAACGGGGGGAGCTCCTACAATGAGCAGTTCTTC.

This clonotype was observed a few times. V is TRBV20-1 and J is TRBJ2-7; 7 nucleotides match TRBD2. The CDR3 runs to 14 residues. The ends lost 2 bases at V and 2 bases at J; junction bases unmatched: 6. CDR1 and CDR2 from the germline V gene are DFQATT and SNEGSKA (reference sequence). CDR3 sequence reads: CSARLAASPYEQYV. CDR3 nucleotides: TGCAGTGCTAGACTAGCGGCGTCCCCCTACGAGCAGTACGTC.

Points on this clonotype: A much larger clonotype is one base distant, so this may be a read error. As DNA, the CDR3 is TGTGCCATCAGCCAAGTTGTCGGGGGCCTCTCCTACGAGCAGTACTTC. This encodes CAISQVVGGLSYEQYF. The gene calls are TRBV14 and TRBJ2-7; D may be TRBD1 or TRBD2 (6 bases each). Germline assignment: CDR1 SGHDN and CDR2 FVKESK. The CDR3 is made up of 16 amino acids.

This clonotype was found many times. The genes are TRBV5-1 and TRBJ2-1; D call uncertain. Germline V gene data show CDR1 as SGHRS and CDR2 as YFSETQ. With 3 bases removed from V and 10 bases from J, the gap between germline ends came to 8 bases. The CDR3 contains 11 residues. CDR3 protein: CASSSRNEQFF. For the CDR3, the DNA is TGCGCCAGCAGCTCCCGGAACGAGCAGTTCTTC.